The TCR beta chain under discussion was sequenced for a study of CD8+ T cells in alopecia areata listed by TCRdb under 2018. Notes on the research overall: Skin from C3H/HeJ donors with spontaneous alopecia (6-12 months old) was grafted onto female C3H/HeJ recipients aged about 6-11 weeks. TCRbeta CDR3 regions were amplified by immunoSEQ multiplex PCR with 35 Vbeta forward and 13 Jbeta reverse primers. On the human side, TCRbeta sequencing was run on scalp tissue and on sorted CD4+ and CD8+ peripheral blood T cells from healthy controls and from alopecia areata patients with either patchy or totalis/universalis disease. The study used high-throughput TCRbeta sequencing to examine T cell clonal expansion in alopecia areata, in both the C3H/HeJ mouse model and human patients. RNA came from the PAXgene miRNA kit for fixed scalp, the miRNeasy kit for PBMCs, and the RNeasy kit for mouse skin. Scalp clonality was compared across normal scalp (n=4), patchy alopecia areata scalp (n=8), and alopecia totalis/universalis scalp (n=8).

As regards this clone: The antigen this receptor binds is unknown. This is a mouse receptor, so gene names and germline sequences are those of the mouse. Sequencing ends 4 residues short of the CDR3 end; the germline J gene provides the rest.

Library preparation used the immunoSEQ multiplex PCR assay. RNA was extracted from all samples and reverse transcribed into cDNA, which served as template for TCR sequencing. First-strand cDNA was synthesized with SuperScript III using a 2:1 mix of oligo-dT and random hexamers. A synthetic immune receptor repertoire was used to gauge amplification bias, and whatever bias remained was removed computationally. Libraries were sequenced on Illumina HiSeq with 60 bp reads covering the CDR3, read from J toward V. As for the original processing: Raw reads were preprocessed to remove errors, and CDR3 was defined by IMGT conventions from the conserved cysteine to phenylalanine. To get clonality, Shannon entropy was normalized by log2 of the number of productive unique TCRs and the result was subtracted from 1. Scalp TCRbeta sequences were cross-referenced with sorted blood CD4 and CD8 repertoires so that the CD4 or CD8 identity of scalp clones could be inferred. Drawn from immuneACCESS, this table holds only the in-frame rearrangements with V and J called that TCRdb kept. Clones are partly lost; checked studies trace under half to an unresolved V gene and leave the rest unexplained. D and trimming come from the DNA, and the V and J calls and clone size come from that table. This sample shows about 300,000 clones, and none of them turns up only once. The ten top clones hold less than 1.5% of the sample.

General findings and caveats noted by the study authors: Resident alphabeta T cells in normal human skin are also sequenced, complicating scalp TCR repertoire analysis, unlike mouse skin dominated by gammadelta T cells. Shared TCR sequences between patients were less evident than in mice, which may be partly attributable to HLA diversity in the patient population. Lesional scalp, especially in alopecia totalis/universalis, showed higher clonality and more expanded CD8+ clones than normal scalp, suggesting antigenic drive.

Cells from pooled mouse cutaneous lymph nodes were stained for CD4, CD8alpha, NKG2D, NKG2ACE and other markers and then sorted on a BD Influx. CDR1 and CDR2, looked up from the germline V gene (reference sequence), are FNHDT and SITEND. The CDR3 covers 13 residues, taking in both the cysteine and the phenylalanine. The DNA shown is the part of the CDR3 that was read: 27 bases, in frame from base 1. Sequenced input: CD4+ T cells sorted from a lymph node. This chain joins TRBV19 to TRBJ2-5, with the D gene uncertain. This TCR came from a C3H/HeJ mouse with alopecia areata. This strain is of MHC haplotype H2-k. CDR3 DNA (partial): TGTGCCAGCAGTATCAGGCAGCGGGAC. It translates to CASSIRQRD. The CDR3 as a whole reads CASSIRQRDTQYF.